This entry lists 26 T cell receptor beta chains sequenced from one sample in a study of cytomegalovirus exposure and HLA in healthy donors. The table came from immunoSEQ multiplex PCR; TCRdb's copy has only in-frame clones and leaves some out. The profile shows about 260,000 clones, roughly 88% of them singletons. The specimen sequenced was PBMCs. These receptors were collected from a woman in her 30s in good health and CMV-seronegative.

This rearrangement joins TRBV29-1 to TRBJ1-1; D perhaps matches TRBD1 (6 bases). Germline CDR1 SQVTM, CDR2 ANQGSEA. The germline V and J ends were trimmed by 7 bases and 1 base, with 13 bases remaining between them. CDR3 length: 13 residues. The DNA of the CDR3 is TGCAGCGATGGGCGGGGGGCGAACACTGAAGCTTTCTTT. It specifies CSDGRGANTEAFF.

This chain uses TRBV28 with TRBJ1-5; a weak D match, TRBD1 (5 bases). In germline, CDR1 is MDHEN, CDR2 SYDVKM. This CDR3 is built from 14 residues. Trimming took off 10 bases at V and 2 bases at J, with 15 bases between the two ends. In DNA, the CDR3 is TGTGCCACCTACTCGGGACGAGGCAATCAGCCCCAGCATTTT. It encodes CATYSGRGNQPQHF.

The rearrangement joins TRBV2 to TRBJ2-1, with 11 bases fitting TRBD2. Germline CDR1 and CDR2: SNHLY and FYNNEI. The CDR3 runs to 16 residues. Trimming removed 5 bases from V and 4 bases from J; junction bases left unmatched: 7. Here the CDR3 reads CASSLGTSGAYNEQFF. The CDR3 coding sequence is TGTGCCAGCAGTTTAGGGACTAGCGGAGCATACAATGAGCAGTTCTTC.

The genes are TRBV28 and TRBJ2-7; 9 bases align to TRBD2. Germline trimming cut 6 bases from V and 0 bases from J; bases unmatched to any gene: 9. Per the germline V gene, CDR1 is MDHEN and CDR2 is SYDVKM. This CDR3 is 16 amino acids long. The CDR3 loop is CASSTTSGPTSYEQYF. The DNA of the CDR3 is TGTGCCAGCAGCACAACTAGCGGGCCAACCTCCTACGAGCAGTACTTC.

This chain joins TRBV7-9 and TRBJ1-1; D is perhaps TRBD1 (5 bases). Germline CDR1 reads SEHNR; CDR2 reads FQNEAQ (reference sequence). This CDR3 has 17 amino acids. The ends were cut back, 7 bases at V and 1 base at J, with 22 bases in the middle. CDR3 in DNA: TGTGCCAGCACCTCGACAGTGGGACGGGGTTCGAACACTGAAGCTTTCTTT. Translated: CASTSTVGRGSNTEAFF.

The rearrangement uses TRBV11-3 and TRBJ2-3; D gene ambiguous. The CDR3 sequence is 13 residues long. The V and J ends lost 2 bases and 6 bases respectively, with 9 bases between them. CDR1 and CDR2 from the germline V gene are SGHNT and YENEEA. CDR3 coding DNA: TGTGCCAGCAGCTTACCTGGCCGGGATACGCAGTATTTT. This gives the protein CASSLPGRDTQYF.

The chain links TRBV5-5 to TRBJ2-3; TRBD2 agrees at 15 bases. With V trimmed by 4 bases and J by 8 bases, 8 bases remained unmatched. CDR1 is SGHKS, CDR2 YYEKEE, per germline (reference sequence). This CDR3 comprises 16 residues. The CDR3 reads CASSLGLAGGPGTQYF. CDR3 sequence (DNA): TGTGCCAGCAGCCTCGGACTAGCGGGAGGGCCGGGTACGCAGTATTTT.

The chain combines TRBV6-6 with TRBJ2-7; no reliable D call. The CDR3 sequence is 12 residues long. The germline V gene encodes CDR1 MNHNY and CDR2 SVGAGI (reference sequence). Trimming removed 5 bases at V and 4 bases at J, with 9 bases between. The CDR3 spells CASSASYYEQYF. CDR3 nucleotides: TGTGCCAGCAGTGCCTCTTATTACGAGCAGTACTTC.

The rearrangement uses TRBV4-3 and TRBJ2-3; TRBD2 is a possible D gene (5 bases). The CDR3 sequence is 13 residues long. Trimming removed 4 bases at V and 10 bases at J, with 15 bases between. Per germline, CDR1 LGHNA and CDR2 YSLEER. The CDR3 DNA sequence: TGCGCCAGCAGCCTCTTTCGGGCGAGGGCGCAGTATTTT. Its protein product is CASSLFRARAQYF.

The V call is TRBV28, the J call TRBJ2-3; D not resolved. The V end was cut by 3 bases, the J end by 7 bases, with 14 bases between. The germline gives CDR1 MDHEN, CDR2 SYDVKM. The CDR3 is made up of 14 amino acids. The CDR3 loop reads CASSFPLVPNTQYF. DNA for the CDR3: TGTGCCAGCAGTTTTCCCCTCGTCCCGAATACGCAGTATTTT.

The chain joins TRBV11-3 to TRBJ2-1; D may correspond to TRBD1 or TRBD2 (5 bases each). Between the trimmed V and J ends, which lost 4 bases and 5 bases, there was a span of 12 bases. Germline lookup yields CDR1 SGHNT and CDR2 YENEEA. The CDR3 is made up of 14 amino acids. The CDR3 reads CASSWAGTNNEQFF. CDR3 nucleotide sequence: TGTGCCAGCAGCTGGGCCGGGACCAACAATGAGCAGTTCTTC. Looking up the rest from reference TRBV11-3 and TRBJ2-1 gives the full variable domain: EAGVVQSPRYKIIEKKQPVAFWCNPISGHNTLYWYLQNLGQGPELLIRYENEEAVDDSQLPKDRFSAERLKGVDSTLKIQPAELGDSAVYLCASSWAGTNNEQFFGPGTRLTVL.

V and J are TRBV7-6 and TRBJ2-1, with D hard to call. The germline V gene encodes CDR1 SGHVS and CDR2 FNYEAQ. CDR3 length equals 15 residues. V was clipped by 3 bases and J by 0 bases, with 9 bases between them. CDR3 region: CASSFGISSYNEQFF. In DNA, the CDR3 is TGTGCCAGCAGCTTTGGGATCAGCTCCTACAATGAGCAGTTCTTC.

This chain joins TRBV9 and TRBJ2-1, with 11 bases that match TRBD2. The CDR3 consists of 14 residues. V lost 3 bases, J lost 10 bases, and 6 bases stayed unmatched. Germline CDR1 reads SGDLS; CDR2 reads YYNGEE. CDR3 sequence reads: CASSATSGNREQFF. The CDR3 DNA is TGTGCCAGCAGCGCGACTAGCGGGAATAGGGAGCAGTTCTTC.

The rearrangement uses TRBV29-1 and TRBJ2-1, with D unclear. This CDR3 comprises 14 residues. From germline, CDR1 is SQVTM and CDR2 ANQGSEA. The V gene lost 5 bases and the J gene lost 0 bases, with 11 bases spanning the gap. CDR3 nucleotides: TGCAGCGTTTTTGGGATGAGCTCCTACAATGAGCAGTTCTTC. It specifies CSVFGMSSYNEQFF.

The J gene is TRBJ2-1, the V gene TRBV25-1; D might be TRBD2 (5 bases). Trimming stripped 4 bases from V and 3 bases from J, with 7 bases between. CDR1 and CDR2 from the germline V gene are MGHDK and SYGVNS. The CDR3 runs to 13 residues. CDR3 protein: CASSVGVYNEQFF. The CDR3, as DNA: TGTGCCAGCAGTGTCGGGGTCTACAATGAGCAGTTCTTC.

The genes are TRBV9 and TRBJ2-7, with D perhaps matching TRBD1 (6 bases). Germline assignment: CDR1 SGDLS and CDR2 YYNGEE. This CDR3 is 14 amino acids long. V gave up 5 bases and J gave up 6 bases, with 18 bases separating them. This chain's CDR3 is CASSPGGDWSEQYF. In nucleotides, the CDR3 is TGTGCCAGCAGTCCTGGGGGCGATTGGTCCGAGCAGTACTTC.

The CDR3 here is CASSQALYEQFF. DNA of the CDR3: TGTGCCAGCAGCCAAGCACTTTATGAGCAGTTCTTC. The chain carries TRBV14 and TRBJ2-1; D unresolved. Germline V CDR1 and CDR2: SGHDN, FVKESK. Trimming stripped 1 base from V and 8 bases from J, with 6 bases between. The CDR3 is 12 residues long.

This chain connects TRBV4-3 to TRBJ2-1; 10 positions match TRBD2. The V and J ends lost 4 bases and 0 bases, in that order; junction bases with no gene match: 9. Per germline, CDR1 LGHNA and CDR2 YSLEER. The CDR3 spans 18 residues. CDR3 bases: TGCGCCAGCAGCCGGGATGGGGCTAGCGGGAGCTCCTACAATGAGCAGTTCTTC. Its protein product is CASSRDGASGSSYNEQFF.

The V call is TRBV7-9, the J call TRBJ1-3; a possible D gene is TRBD1 (5 bases). Germline CDR1 reads SEHNR; CDR2 reads FQNEAQ (reference sequence). V shed 5 bases and J shed 2 bases, with 19 bases lying between them. This CDR3 region has 17 residues. CDR3: CASSAFIGGTTGNTIYF. CDR3 in DNA: TGTGCCAGCAGCGCCTTTATAGGCGGGACTACTGGAAACACCATATATTTT.

This clone came up once. This CDR3 is CASSYALGGTGETQYF. The CDR3, as DNA: TGTGCCAGCAGTTACGCCCTTGGAGGGACCGGGGAGACCCAGTACTTC. V usage is TRBV6-5 and J usage is TRBJ2-5; TRBD2 is a possible D gene (6 bases). The length of the CDR3 is 16 residues. Trimming shortened V by 2 bases and J by 5 bases, and 18 bases separated the two germline ends. Per germline, CDR1 MNHEY and CDR2 SVGAGI.

The chain has TRBV9 and TRBJ2-3; D might be TRBD2 (5 bases). The CDR3 has 12 amino acids. CDR1 is SGDLS, CDR2 YYNGEE, per germline. Trimming took 8 bases from V and 2 from J, leaving 9 bases between them. CDR3 protein: CASEGPTDTQYF. The CDR3 region has the DNA TGTGCCAGTGAGGGCCCCACAGATACGCAGTATTTT.

The chain joins TRBV2 to TRBJ1-5, with TRBD1 as a possible D gene (5 bases). The germline V gene encodes CDR1 SNHLY and CDR2 FYNNEI. V lost 8 bases and J lost 0, with 14 bases in between. The CDR3 loop spans 15 amino acids. CDR3 sequence (DNA): TGTGCCAGCCGATGGGACCCAAATAGCAATCAGCCCCAGCATTTT. Amino acid sequence: CASRWDPNSNQPQHF.

The chain joins TRBV9 to TRBJ2-5, with 8 nucleotides matching TRBD1. The germline V gene encodes CDR1 SGDLS and CDR2 YYNGEE. V lost 0 bases and J lost 4; bases outside the gene matches: 8. CDR3 length equals 16 residues. The CDR3 is CASSVGQGNVGETQYF. Here the CDR3 DNA reads TGTGCCAGCAGCGTAGGACAGGGGAACGTGGGAGAGACCCAGTACTTC.

The rearrangement joins TRBV27 to TRBJ2-3; possibly TRBD1 for D (5 bases). Germline loops: CDR1 MNHEY, CDR2 SMNVEV (reference sequence). V dropped 5 bases and J dropped 3 bases, with 18 bases sitting between them. This CDR3 has 16 residues. CDR3 DNA sequence: TGTGCCAGCAGTCGGACACTTGTAGGCATGACAGATACGCAGTATTTT. Translating it yields CASSRTLVGMTDTQYF.

V usage is TRBV27 and J usage is TRBJ2-7; 11 bases line up with TRBD2. The V segment lost 5 bases and the J segment 0 bases; nucleotides outside the gene matches: 6. The length of the CDR3 is 16 residues. Per germline, CDR1 MNHEY and CDR2 SMNVEV (reference sequence). CDR3 sequence reads: CASSTLTSGISYEQYF. Here the CDR3 DNA reads TGTGCCAGCAGTACCTTGACTAGCGGGATCTCCTACGAGCAGTACTTC.

The V and J genes are TRBV2 and TRBJ2-1; 13 nucleotides agree with TRBD2. The germline gives CDR1 SNHLY, CDR2 FYNNEI. The V segment lost 1 base and the J segment 8 bases; nucleotides outside the gene matches: 2. The CDR3 covers 15 residues. CDR3 residues: CASSEGTSGSDEQFF. DNA of the CDR3: TGTGCCAGCAGTGAAGGGACTAGCGGGAGTGATGAGCAGTTCTTC.